These T cell receptor beta chains were read from a single sample in a study of blood T cell repertoires in COVID-19. Sequenced by immunoSEQ multiplex PCR; TCRdb stores in-frame clones only, minus some. In the table there are under 300,000 clones, roughly 82% of which are singletons. The sequencing input was peripheral blood. The source of these receptors is a woman of 80 years or more with active or convalescent COVID-19. CDR3s include the opening cysteine and the closing phenylalanine or tryptophan. The D gene is left open where the match is weak. Rows may omit the clone size; those that give it use once, few, many or a size class.

abundance,j_gene,d_gene,v_gene,CDR3aa,CDR3nt
.,TRBJ2-3,.,TRBV28,CASRKGSDGSTDTQYF,TGTGCCAGCAGGAAAGGGAGTGACGGTAGCACAGATACGCAGTATTTT
once,TRBJ2-1,TRBD2,TRBV19,CASQLAGGYNEQFF,TGTGCCAGCCAACTAGCGGGGGGATACAATGAGCAGTTCTTC
.,TRBJ1-5,.,TRBV18,CASLATSNQPQHF,TGTGCCAGCTTAGCGACGAGCAATCAGCCCCAGCATTTT
.,TRBJ2-3,TRBD1,TRBV7-9,CASSWDRVAPDTQYF,TGTGCCAGCAGCTGGGACAGGGTGGCCCCAGATACGCAGTATTTT
few,TRBJ1-1,.,TRBV12-3/TRBV12-4,CASSPQGVTEAFF,TGTGCCAGCAGTCCCCAGGGCGTCACTGAAGCTTTCTTT
.,TRBJ1-2,TRBD1,TRBV18,CASSPGQGAFSAHGYTF,TGTGCCAGCTCCCCCGGACAGGGGGCGTTTTCAGCTCATGGCTACACCTTC
.,TRBJ2-3,.,TRBV30,CAWSVTGYTDTQYF,TGTGCCTGGAGTGTAACAGGCTACACAGATACGCAGTATTTT
.,TRBJ2-1,TRBD2,TRBV3-1/TRBV3-2,CASSPSERGTYNEQFF,TGTGCCAGCAGCCCCAGCGAGCGGGGGACCTACAATGAGCAGTTCTTC
.,TRBJ1-2,.,TRBV2,CASSEALGAGDNYGYTF,TGTGCCAGCAGTGAAGCCTTGGGGGCAGGGGATAACTATGGCTACACCTTC
.,TRBJ2-1,.,TRBV5-1,CASSQSGGSSYNEQFF,TGCGCCAGCAGCCAAAGTGGCGGCAGCTCCTACAATGAGCAGTTCTTC
.,TRBJ2-3,.,TRBV5-1,CASSLQEPRTDTQYF,TGCGCCAGCAGCTTACAGGAACCTCGGACAGATACGCAGTATTTT
.,TRBJ2-3,.,TRBV19,CASSIGPALDTQYF,TGTGCCAGTAGTATAGGCCCCGCGTTAGATACGCAGTATTTT
once,TRBJ2-7,TRBD1,TRBV28,CASSRGDRAGQYF,TGTGCCAGCAGTAGAGGGGACAGGGCGGGGCAGTACTTC
.,TRBJ1-1,TRBD1,TRBV18,CASSPPGATGGTEAFF,TGTGCCAGCTCACCACCGGGGGCGACAGGGGGCACTGAAGCTTTCTTT
.,TRBJ2-5,.,TRBV5-1,CASSLGSSQETQYF,TGCGCCAGCAGCTTGGGTAGCAGCCAAGAGACCCAGTACTTC
.,TRBJ1-5,TRBD1,TRBV18,CASSPWGQGSGNQPQHF,TGTGCCAGCTCCCCCTGGGGACAGGGGTCGGGCAATCAGCCCCAGCATTTT
.,TRBJ1-1,TRBD1,TRBV5-1,CASSPGQGLTEAFF,TGCGCCAGCAGCCCCGGACAGGGACTCACTGAAGCTTTCTTT
few,TRBJ2-3,TRBD1,TRBV28,CASSPTGGGTDTQYF,TGTGCCAGCAGCCCGACAGGGGGAGGCACAGATACGCAGTATTTT
.,TRBJ1-3,.,TRBV18,CASSPLAGTGYSGNTIYF,TGTGCCAGCTCACCACTAGCCGGGACTGGTTACTCTGGAAACACCATATATTTT
.,TRBJ1-6,.,TRBV4-1,CASNPGGGGNSPLHF,TGCGCCAGCAACCCCGGAGGGGGGGGGAATTCACCCCTCCACTTT
.,TRBJ2-5,TRBD2,TRBV14,CASSQGTSAETQYF,TGTGCCAGCAGCCAAGGGACTAGCGCAGAGACCCAGTACTTC
.,TRBJ1-3,.,TRBV5-1,CASKLTSSGTLSGNTIYF,TGCGCCAGTAAACTCACCTCGTCAGGGACACTATCTGGAAACACCATATATTTT
.,TRBJ2-2,TRBD2,TRBV5-1,CASSATTSGWSTGELFF,TGCGCCAGCAGCGCAACGACTAGCGGGTGGAGCACCGGGGAGCTGTTTTTT
.,TRBJ2-7,TRBD1,TRBV30,CAWSEGQGYFKQYF,TGTGCCTGGAGTGAAGGACAGGGTTACTTTAAGCAGTACTTC
.,TRBJ2-5,TRBD2,TRBV5-1,CASSSSPGLGGETQYF,TGCGCCAGCAGCTCTTCCCCGGGACTAGGAGGAGAGACCCAGTACTTC
few,TRBJ1-4,.,TRBV2,CASSEFGREVFEKLFF,TGTGCCAGCAGTGAATTTGGCAGGGAGGTATTCGAAAAACTGTTTTTT
.,TRBJ1-5,.,TRBV28,CASSPIGVRQPQHF,TGTGCCAGCAGCCCTATCGGGGTACGCCAGCCCCAGCATTTT
.,TRBJ2-1,TRBD2,TRBV9,CASSAVAGTWNEQFF,TGTGCCAGCAGCGCGGTAGCGGGCACTTGGAATGAGCAGTTCTTC
.,TRBJ2-5,.,TRBV11-2,CASSTSIGVGETQYF,.
.,TRBJ2-7,TRBD1,TRBV19,CASRRTGNSYEQYF,TGTGCCAGTAGACGGACAGGTAACTCCTACGAGCAGTACTTC
once,TRBJ2-7,TRBD2,TRBV7-9,CASTSDSGGLLDF,TGTGCCAGCACGTCAGATAGCGGGGGTCTTCTAGACTTC
.,TRBJ1-2,.,TRBV30,CAWRGGVVRKDLWGYTF,TGTGCCTGGAGAGGCGGTGTAGTGCGGAAAGATTTGTGGGGCTACACCTTC
.,TRBJ1-6,TRBD1,TRBV3-1/TRBV3-2,CASSQVRTGGNSPLHF,TGTGCCAGCAGCCAAGTTAGGACAGGGGGTAATTCACCCCTCCACTTT
.,TRBJ2-1,TRBD2,TRBV2,CASRMTSGDHNEQFF,TGTGCCAGCAGGATGACTAGCGGGGACCACAATGAGCAGTTCTTC
.,TRBJ2-3,TRBD2,TRBV5-1,CASSSLAGADTQYF,TGCGCCAGCAGCTCCCTAGCGGGGGCAGATACGCAGTATTTT
.,TRBJ1-1,TRBD1,TRBV2,CASNGQGARNTEAFF,TGTGCCAGCAACGGACAGGGGGCGCGGAACACTGAAGCTTTCTTT
few,TRBJ2-1,TRBD2,TRBV28,CASTWGGNEQFF,TGTGCCAGCACCTGGGGGGGGAATGAGCAGTTCTTC
.,TRBJ1-6,TRBD1,TRBV4-1,CASSSTDRDNSPLHF,TGCGCCAGCAGCTCGACGGACAGGGATAATTCACCCCTCCACTTT
.,TRBJ1-6,TRBD1,TRBV23-1,CASKRTGGNNSPLHF,TGCGCCAGCAAAAGGACAGGGGGAAATAATTCACCCCTCCACTTT
.,TRBJ2-7,.,TRBV27,CASSYSLGGGASYEQYF,TGTGCCAGCAGTTACTCCCTTGGGGGGGGCGCCTCCTACGAGCAGTACTTC
once,TRBJ2-5,.,TRBV18,CASSPLDSEETQYF,TGTGCCAGCTCACCGCTGGACTCAGAAGAGACCCAGTACTTC
.,TRBJ2-1,TRBD2,TRBV2,CASSEGLAGEGEQFF,TGTGCCAGCAGTGAAGGGCTAGCGGGAGAGGGTGAGCAGTTCTTC
.,TRBJ2-5,.,TRBV19,CASSIRGGETQYF,TGTGCCAGTAGTATTAGGGGGGGGGAGACCCAGTACTTC
once,TRBJ1-1,.,TRBV6-5,CASSSATAMNTEAFF,TGTGCCAGCAGTTCCGCGACAGCCATGAACACTGAAGCTTTCTTT
.,TRBJ1-3,.,TRBV11-2,CASSLDPPGTGNTIYF,TGTGCCAGCAGCTTAGATCCCCCAGGGACTGGAAACACCATATATTTT
.,TRBJ1-4,.,TRBV2,CASSGGGIGEKLFF,TGTGCCAGCAGTGGGGGGGGGATTGGAGAAAAACTGTTTTTT
.,TRBJ1-2,.,TRBV6-5,CASSSHQGFYGYTF,TGTGCCAGCAGTTCCCACCAGGGATTCTATGGCTACACCTTC
.,TRBJ1-5,.,TRBV27,CASSFSARDSTSAPQHF,.
.,TRBJ2-5,.,TRBV7-8,CASTRGLEETQYF,TGTGCCAGCACCCGAGGGCTAGAAGAGACCCAGTACTTC
.,TRBJ1-4,TRBD1,TRBV28,CASSTGVREKLFF,TGTGCCAGCAGCACAGGGGTTCGGGAAAAACTGTTTTTT
.,TRBJ2-3,TRBD2,TRBV7-2,CASSLYTHRTSLPDTQYF,TGTGCCAGCAGCTTATATACCCATAGGACTAGCTTACCAGATACGCAGTATTTT
.,TRBJ2-3,TRBD2,TRBV9,CASSVGAGALRDTQYF,TGTGCCAGCAGCGTAGGGGCGGGAGCCCTACGGGATACGCAGTATTTT